The clone carrying this TCR beta chain was seen many times. The record originates from a study of T cells in Graves' hyperthyroidism and ophthalmopathy. Amplified TCR beta CDR3 regions came from RNA transcripts. The TCR CDR3 first-round RT-PCR relied on the HTBI primer set. TCRdb re-called the multiplex PCR reads through MiXCR, storing one row per CDR3 protein. The sample includes a few hundred thousand distinct CDR3 sequences, 21% seen only once; the top ten take 50% to 65%. Stable hyperthyroidism: no ophthalmopathy progression over 18 months of follow-up. Patients showing uncontrolled infection, other autoimmune disease, pregnancy or lactation were ineligible. Isolation of PBMCs was performed on around 9.3 ml fresh peripheral blood. Germline V CDR1 and CDR2: MDHEN, SYDVKM. The CDR3 totals 15 residues. V shed 3 bases and J shed 3 bases, with 13 bases lying between them.

The receptor's source is a woman in her forties or fifties with Graves' hyperthyroidism. Input material: blood. The J gene is TRBJ2-3, the V gene TRBV28; D could derive from TRBD1 or TRBD2 (6 bases each). The CDR3 DNA sequence: TGTGCCAGCAGTTTGGGGGGCGTAAGGACAGATACGCAGTATTTT. It is translated as CASSLGGVRTDTQYF.